This record concerns one T cell receptor (beta chain) sequence. Its antigen is currently not known. No much larger clone exists at a distance of one base, and base qualities are not known. Libraries were constructed by multiplex PCR. Sequencing relied on an Illumina HiSeq 4000. CDR3 regions were amplified by Arm-PCR with iRepertoire HTBI primers to construct TCR beta libraries. Before sequencing, the PCR products underwent gel purification. The study's own analysis went as follows. Gene usage analysis of CDR3 amino acid clonotypes used the 55 to 80 TRBV and some 13 TRBJ segments found across samples. COPE and FqMerger were used to merge filtered high-quality paired reads into contigs. BLAST was used to align contigs to the IMGT TRBV, TRBD and TRBJ reference genes, and CDR3 was defined following IMGT. Any clonotype with a frequency above 0.1% was classified as a highly expanded clone. Shannon entropy served as the measure of repertoire diversity, while the Gini coefficient captured V-J evenness. Public clonotypes were defined as clonotypes shared by more than one individual. TCRdb reanalyzed the raw reads on its own, using fastp at Q25 for trimming and MiXCR for clone calling, and kept in-frame beta chains. Rows with a matching CDR3 protein are joined into one entry that keeps the most common DNA and genes. These V and J calls are TCRdb output, not the study's own analysis. The sample profile shows about 420,000 distinct CDR3 sequences; around a quarter of them were found once. The ten most abundant clones make up about 26% of the sample.

Via the germline V gene (reference sequence), CDR1 is DFQATT and CDR2 SNEGSKA. V was cut back by 4 bases and J by 0 bases, leaving a gap of 5 bases between them. The cysteine opens and the phenylalanine closes a CDR3 of 12 amino acids. Only the CDR3 portion is preserved as DNA: 36 bases, with reading frame beginning at the first base. This entry comes from a study of regulatory T cells in long-lasting Graves disease (dated by TCRdb to about 2021). About the full investigation: Persistent Graves' disease was defined as persistently positive TSH receptor autoantibodies together with antithyroid drug treatment for over 5 years. Patients with persistent Graves' disease were compared with patients with newly diagnosed Graves' disease using TCR sequencing and RNA sequencing of peripheral blood. The study was registered as a clinical trial and conducted in China. A total of around 33 samples were covered by TCR sequencing, comprising approximately 13 persistent and around 20 newly diagnosed Graves' disease patients. Antithyroid drugs had been taken for about 10.3 years on average by persistent Graves' disease patients in the clinical cohort. General study outcomes and caveats: Compared with newly diagnosed patients, persistent Graves' disease patients had lower TCR Shannon entropy and fewer highly expanded clones, which suggests clonal expansion. The authors noted that the small sample size was a limitation that may lower accuracy. A larger number of public clonotypes was shared among persistent patients (under 3,000) than among newly diagnosed patients (approximately 1,000). Persistent disease showed preferential use of TRBV28, TRBJ1-2 and TRBJ2-5, whereas newly diagnosed disease favored TRBV20-1 and TRBJ2-1. Only the TCR beta chain was sequenced and analyzed. The study examined only peripheral blood because the primary lesion, thyroid tissue, could not be accessed.

Per the publication, the time point label means: persistent/refractory GD, antithyroid drugs over 5 years with positive TRAb. RNA was extracted from PBMCs in TRIzol for both TCR sequencing and RNA sequencing. The diagnosis of Graves' disease was made according to American Thyroid Association guidelines. Patients were recruited from an endocrinology department in Xi'an, China. Each patient gave approximately 10 milliliters of peripheral blood, collected in an EDTA anticoagulant tube. Ficoll Paque Plus density gradient separation was used to isolate PBMCs, and no further T cell sorting was done. An Agilent 2100 Bioanalyzer and agarose gel were used to check RNA quality, and a NanoDrop 2000 was used to measure RNA concentration.

The sequences come from peripheral blood mononuclear cells (PBMCs), collected when the disease was refractory, from a patient treated with antithyroid drugs. The sequence is built from TRBV20-1 and TRBJ2-3; no D gene is confidently identified. The receptor's source is a female donor with Graves disease. The base sequence is TGCAGTGCTACCACTAGCACAGATACGCAGTATTTT. The resulting protein is CSATTSTDTQYF.